What follows are 19 T cell receptor beta chains derived from one specimen sequenced in a study of cytotoxic CD8 clonotypes in ibrutinib-treated CLL. The table came from immunoSEQ multiplex PCR; TCRdb's copy has only in-frame clones and leaves some out. The data contain roughly 200,000 clones, around 72% of them singletons. The sequencing here drew on PBMCs, taken after 24 months of ibrutinib treatment. The source is a human donor with chronic lymphocytic leukemia.

The chain links TRBV7-9 to TRBJ1-1; D not resolved. CDR1 SEHNR and CDR2 FQNEAQ come from the germline V gene (reference sequence). The CDR3 has 16 amino acids. Deletions cut 5 bases from V and 2 bases from J, with 18 bases between. DNA for the CDR3: TGTGCCAGCAGCCCTGAGAGGCGCCAGGACAACACTGAAGCTTTCTTT. Its translation: CASSPERRQDNTEAFF.

The chain carries TRBV6-5 and TRBJ2-1; 8 bases align to TRBD2. Trimming at V came to 6 bases and at J to 0 bases, leaving 4 bases not matched to a gene. The CDR3 extends over 15 amino acids. Germline-derived CDR1 and CDR2 are MNHEY and SVGAGI. The CDR3 region is CASRKSGSSYNEQFF. The CDR3 DNA reads TGTGCCAGCAGGAAAAGCGGGAGCTCCTACAATGAGCAGTTCTTC.

The chain carries TRBV11-1 and TRBJ1-1, with 7 positions matching TRBD1. The junction had 9 bases not matched to a gene; V was cut back by 2 bases and J by 3 bases. This CDR3 has 16 residues. The germline V gene has CDR1 SGHAT and CDR2 FQDESV (reference sequence). CDR3 amino acids: CASSLPGTVLYTEAFF. In DNA, the CDR3 is TGTGCCAGCAGCTTACCCGGGACAGTACTTTACACTGAAGCTTTCTTT.

V and J are TRBV5-1 and TRBJ2-3; D uncertain. Trimming removed 0 bases from V and 4 bases from J, with 3 bases in between. This CDR3 has 12 residues. Germline lookup yields CDR1 SGHRS and CDR2 YFSETQ. The chain's CDR3 is CASSLVADTQYF. The DNA for the CDR3 is TGCGCCAGCAGCTTGGTAGCAGATACGCAGTATTTT.

The chain employs TRBV27 and TRBJ2-3; 12 nucleotides agree with TRBD2. CDR3 length equals 17 residues. The germline V gene has CDR1 MNHEY and CDR2 SMNVEV (reference sequence). V lost 4 bases to trimming and J lost 0 bases; unmatched junction nucleotides: 5. The chain's CDR3 is CASSSTSGRPSTDTQYF. Written as DNA, the CDR3 is TGTGCCAGCAGTTCGACTAGCGGGAGACCCAGCACAGATACGCAGTATTTT.

This clone has only one observation. The gene calls are TRBV7-2 and TRBJ2-7; D unclear. Trimming pared 6 bases from V and 0 bases from J, leaving 9 bases between. Per the germline V gene, CDR1 is SGHTA and CDR2 is FQGNSA. The CDR3 consists of 13 residues. The CDR3 loop is CASSQSTSYEQYF. In nucleotides, the CDR3 is TGTGCCAGCAGTCAATCTACCTCCTACGAGCAGTACTTC.

This chain connects TRBV5-6 to TRBJ2-2, with D tentatively TRBD2 (5 bases). Germline V gene data show CDR1 as SGHDT and CDR2 as YYEEEE. CDR3 length: 13 amino acids. V was pared by 4 bases and J by 4 bases, with 8 bases between. The CDR3 is CASSRTSTGELFF. The CDR3 DNA is TGTGCCAGCAGCCGGACTTCCACCGGGGAGCTGTTTTTT.

The rearrangement links TRBV7-2 to TRBJ1-2; D ambiguous. Looked up from germline, CDR1 is SGHTA and CDR2 is FQGNSA. The CDR3 is made up of 13 amino acids. The V and J ends lost 4 bases and 4 bases respectively, with 10 bases between them. CDR3 sequence reads: CASSSYTRYGYTF. The CDR3 coding sequence is TGTGCCAGCAGCTCGTACACCCGCTATGGCTACACCTTC.

This clone was observed once. The chain is built from TRBV6-5 and TRBJ2-1, with 8 bases lining up with TRBD2. The CDR3 has 15 amino acids. V lost 10 bases to trimming and J lost 4 bases; unmatched junction nucleotides: 12. Germline lookup yields CDR1 MNHEY and CDR2 SVGAGI. The CDR3 region is CAISKSGGEYNEQFF. CDR3 nucleotides: TGTGCCATTTCAAAAAGCGGGGGAGAATACAATGAGCAGTTCTTC.

The chain couples TRBV4-1 to TRBJ2-1; TRBD2 matches at 10 bases. Germline V CDR1 and CDR2: MGHRA, YSYEKL. V gave up 1 base and J gave up 9 bases; unmatched junction bases: 9. The CDR3 length is 16 residues. The CDR3 region is CASSQAFLAGEVEQFF. The CDR3 DNA is TGCGCCAGCAGCCAAGCATTCCTAGCGGGAGAAGTTGAGCAGTTCTTC.

The chain carries TRBV4-1 and TRBJ2-1; TRBD2 aligns across 7 bases. The CDR3 covers 17 residues. V trimming: 0 bases; J trimming: 8 bases; junction bases outside the gene matches: 13. Germline assignment: CDR1 MGHRA and CDR2 YSYEKL. Written as DNA, the CDR3 is TGCGCCAGCAGCCAAGAAACCGGGACTACCCGCGATGATGAGCAGTTCTTC. It yields the protein CASSQETGTTRDDEQFF.

A few counts support this clone. CDR3 bases: TGTGCCAGCAGCCAGCCCTCGTCGATACACAATGAGCAGTTCTTC. Translated, it gives CASSQPSSIHNEQFF. This chain connects TRBV7-9 to TRBJ2-1; D remains unclear. The V and J ends lost 5 bases and 5 bases respectively, with 16 bases between them. The CDR3 length is 15 residues. The V gene's germline CDR1 is SEHNR and CDR2 FQNEAQ (reference sequence).

This rearrangement joins TRBV19 to TRBJ2-7, with a weak D call TRBD2 (5 bases). Germline V CDR1 and CDR2: LNHDA, SQIVND (reference sequence). This CDR3 spans 15 amino acids. V dropped 6 bases and J dropped 3 bases, with 18 bases sitting between them. The CDR3 loop is CASRRSRGGRYEQYF. The DNA of the CDR3 is TGTGCCAGTAGGAGAAGTAGAGGAGGTCGCTACGAGCAGTACTTC.

The CDR3 sequence: CASSRVASTSSYNEQFF. The DNA for the CDR3 is TGTGCCAGTAGTAGGGTAGCCTCTACAAGCTCCTACAATGAGCAGTTCTTC. The rearrangement links TRBV19 to TRBJ2-1; D is undetermined. Trimming took 4 bases from V and 0 from J, leaving 16 bases between them. The length of the CDR3 is 17 residues. CDR1 and CDR2 (germline): LNHDA, SQIVND (reference sequence).

The chain couples TRBV10-3 to TRBJ2-1, with 7 bases lining up with TRBD2. Trimming at V came to 0 bases and at J to 4 bases, leaving 6 bases not matched to a gene. CDR3 length: 16 residues. CDR1 and CDR2 (germline): ENHRY, SYGVKD. The CDR3 sequence is CAISESTSRIYNEQFF. DNA of the CDR3: TGTGCCATCAGTGAGTCGACTAGCAGAATATACAATGAGCAGTTCTTC.

This clone is a singleton in its sample. V gene TRBV29-1 combines with J gene TRBJ2-7, with D maybe TRBD1 (5 bases). CDR3 length: 14 residues. Looked up from germline, CDR1 is SQVTM and CDR2 is ANQGSEA. V was pared by 5 bases and J by 3 bases, with 17 bases between. The CDR3 DNA sequence: TGCAGCGTTAGACTCGACAGTACCTTCTACGAGCAGTACTTC. It encodes CSVRLDSTFYEQYF.

This clone showed up just a few times. The rearrangement uses TRBV19 and TRBJ1-2; D call uncertain. This CDR3 has 12 amino acids. The V gene lost 3 bases and the J gene lost 8 bases, with 10 bases spanning the gap. CDR1 and CDR2 (germline): LNHDA, SQIVND (reference sequence). CDR3 residues: CASSIPPFGYTF. The CDR3, as DNA: TGTGCCAGTAGTATTCCTCCCTTCGGCTACACCTTC.

The chain joins TRBV28 to TRBJ2-2; D remains ambiguous. CDR1 MDHEN and CDR2 SYDVKM come from the germline V gene. Trimming cost V 8 bases and J 3 bases, with 4 bases left between them. There are 11 residues in the CDR3. For the CDR3, the DNA is TGTGCCAGCTCAGACACCGGGGAGCTGTTTTTT. This gives the protein CASSDTGELFF.

The rearrangement joins TRBV6-1 to TRBJ2-1, with D perhaps matching TRBD1 (5 bases). The CDR3 runs 14 residues. With 6 bases removed from V and 2 bases from J, the gap between germline ends came to 11 bases. Germline lookup yields CDR1 MNHNS and CDR2 SASEGT. CDR3 nucleotide sequence: TGTGCCAGCAGAGCAGGGTCCCCCTACAATGAGCAGTTCTTC. Translation gives CASRAGSPYNEQFF.